The clone carrying this T cell receptor beta chain was recorded a few times. Its antigen is unidentified. Previously, flow cytometry had revealed CD8+CD57+ cell expansion in the patients chosen for sequencing. Genomic DNA, the template, was used for profiling of the TCR beta VDJ and CDR3. Using its own MiXCR run on the reads, TCRdb lists one record per CDR3 protein. The repertoire has 450,000 to 600,000 distinct CDR3 sequences, around 32% of them found once; the top ten carry roughly 0.8%. These data are taken from a study of CD8+CD57+ T cells in acquired aplastic anemia. The wider study: Sorted CD4+ plus CD8+ cells gave DNA averaging roughly 3 ug.

Trimming removed 3 bases from V and 3 bases from J; junction bases left unmatched: 6. This CDR3 comprises 15 residues. Study-level findings and limits: Patients had under 30 CD8+ CDR3 sequences in common with controls (the shared set). Patients and controls had CD8+ Simpson's diversity values that were not significantly distinct.

The rearrangement uses TRBV12-3 or TRBV12-4 and TRBJ1-1, with 8 bases identical to TRBD1. The material sequenced was sorted CD4+, CD8+, or CD8+CD57+ T cells (not recorded which) from PBMCs. The TCR originated in a human donor with aplastic anemia. The DNA for the CDR3 is TGTGCCAGCAGTTTCACAGGGGGTGTGGACACTGAAGCTTTCTTT. Protein sequence: CASSFTGGVDTEAFF.